These 7 T cell receptor beta chains were all obtained from the same sample, sequenced in a study of T cells in Graves' hyperthyroidism and ophthalmopathy. Authors of the study amplified TCR beta CDR3 regions from RNA transcripts. TCR CDR3 regions were first amplified by RT-PCR with HTBI primers. TCRdb reprocessed the multiplex PCR reads with MiXCR, giving one entry per CDR3 protein. The repertoire holds hundreds of thousands of distinct CDR3 sequences, with approximately 15% as singletons. Sequencing was carried out using blood. These TCRs come from a woman younger than 30 with Graves' hyperthyroidism.

This clonotype was detected ten times or more. The chain uses TRBV15 and TRBJ2-3, with a tentative D call TRBD2 (6 bases). The length of the CDR3 is 17 residues. V was trimmed by 0 bases and J by 0 bases, leaving 13 bases between them. Germline CDR1 and CDR2: LNHNV and YYDKDF (reference sequence). DNA of the CDR3: TGTGCCACCAGCAGAGATCGGTCTAGCGACAGCACAGATACGCAGTATTTT. Its translation is CATSRDRSSDSTDTQYF.

The V and J genes are TRBV6-5 and TRBJ2-5; D perhaps matches TRBD2 (5 bases). The CDR3 length is 15 residues. Germline V gene lookup returns CDR1 MNHEY and CDR2 SVGAGI. Trimming took off 4 bases at V and 2 bases at J, with 14 bases between the two ends. The CDR3 loop is CASSSISGRQETQYF. For the CDR3, the DNA is TGTGCCAGCAGTTCCATCAGCGGTAGACAAGAGACCCAGTACTTC.

The sample holds many counts of this clonotype. The J gene is TRBJ1-6, the V gene TRBV20-1; D remains ambiguous. Germline CDR1 reads DFQATT; CDR2 reads SNEGSKA (reference sequence). V lost 6 bases to trimming and J lost 5 bases, with 17 bases between them. This CDR3 comprises 15 residues. CDR3 sequence reads: CSASTRAADNSPLHF. The CDR3 DNA sequence: TGCAGTGCCTCCACCCGGGCAGCAGATAATTCACCCCTCCACTTT.

The chain joins TRBV14 to TRBJ2-3, with 13 positions matching TRBD2. V was pared by 2 bases and J by 4 bases, with 3 bases of the junction left unmatched. The CDR3 consists of 16 residues. Per germline, CDR1 SGHDN and CDR2 FVKESK. Here the CDR3 reads CASSQRTSGRSDTQYF. The CDR3 DNA reads as TGTGCCAGCAGCCAAAGGACTAGCGGGAGATCAGATACGCAGTATTTT. The variable domain in full, completed from reference TRBV14 and TRBJ2-3, reads EAGVTQFPSHSVIEKGQTVTLRCDPISGHDNLYWYRRVMGKEIKFLLHFVKESKQDESGMPNNRFLAERTGGTYSTLKVQPAELEDSGVYFCASSQRTSGRSDTQYFGPGTRLTVL.

This clonotype was seen ten or more times. Relative to the germline gene, one junction end is altered; a read error may explain this. The CDR3 bases are TGTACCAGCAGTTTTGCCCATAGCGGGGGGGAGACCCAGTACTTC. Translation: CTSSFAHSGGETQYF. The rearrangement joins TRBV28 to TRBJ2-5; the match to TRBD2 covers 10 bases. The CDR3 totals 15 residues. CDR1 is MDHEN, CDR2 SYDVKM, per germline.

This clonotype was counted only a few times. This rearrangement joins TRBV3-1 to TRBJ2-2; D unclear. V shed 4 bases and J shed 6 bases, with 12 bases lying between them. The CDR3 is 14 amino acids. The V gene's germline CDR1 is LGHDT and CDR2 YNNKEL (reference sequence). CDR3 nucleotide sequence: TGTGCCAGCAGCCCTTACCGCTTGGCCGGGGAGCTGTTTTTT. Translation gives CASSPYRLAGELFF.

This clonotype has ten or more counts. The chain recombines TRBV7-8 with TRBJ2-7; 13 nucleotides align to TRBD2. CDR3 size: 18 residues. Germline V gene lookup returns CDR1 SGHVS and CDR2 FQNEAQ. Germline trimming cut 1 base from V and 1 base from J; bases unmatched to any gene: 7. CDR3 sequence reads: CASSLGPGTSGISYEQYF. The CDR3 bases are TGTGCCAGCAGCTTAGGGCCCGGGACTAGCGGGATATCCTACGAGCAGTACTTC.